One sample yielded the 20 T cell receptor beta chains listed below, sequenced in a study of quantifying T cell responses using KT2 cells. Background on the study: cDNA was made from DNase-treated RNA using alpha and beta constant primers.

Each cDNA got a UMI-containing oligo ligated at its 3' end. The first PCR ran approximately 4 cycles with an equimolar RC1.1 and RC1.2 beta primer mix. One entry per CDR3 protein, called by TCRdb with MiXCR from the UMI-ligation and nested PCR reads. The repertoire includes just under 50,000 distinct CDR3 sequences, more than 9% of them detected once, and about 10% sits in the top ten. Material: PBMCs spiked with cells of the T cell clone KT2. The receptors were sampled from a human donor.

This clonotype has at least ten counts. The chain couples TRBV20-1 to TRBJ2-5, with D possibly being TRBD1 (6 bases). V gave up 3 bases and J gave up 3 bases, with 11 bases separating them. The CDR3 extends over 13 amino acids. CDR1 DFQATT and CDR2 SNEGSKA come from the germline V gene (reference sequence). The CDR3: CSARPTGKETQYF. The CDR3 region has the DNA TGCAGTGCTAGGCCCACAGGGAAAGAGACCCAGTACTTC.

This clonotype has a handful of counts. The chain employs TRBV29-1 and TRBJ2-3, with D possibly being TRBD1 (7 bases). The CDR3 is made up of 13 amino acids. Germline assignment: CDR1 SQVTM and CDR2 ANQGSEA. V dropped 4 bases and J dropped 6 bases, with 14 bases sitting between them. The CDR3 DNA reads TGCAGCGTTGTAAAGGGGGCGGGGGATACGCAGTATTTT. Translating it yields CSVVKGAGDTQYF.

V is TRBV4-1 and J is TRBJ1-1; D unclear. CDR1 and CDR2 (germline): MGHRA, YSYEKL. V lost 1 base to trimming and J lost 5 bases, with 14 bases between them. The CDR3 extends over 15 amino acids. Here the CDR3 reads CASSQGSWVGTEAFF. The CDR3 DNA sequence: TGCGCCAGCAGCCAAGGTTCGTGGGTTGGGACTGAAGCTTTCTTT.

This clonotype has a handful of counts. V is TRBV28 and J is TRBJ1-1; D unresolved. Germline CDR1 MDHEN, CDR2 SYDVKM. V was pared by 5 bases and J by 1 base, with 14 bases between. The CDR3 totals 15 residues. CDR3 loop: CASSPSVAPNTEAFF. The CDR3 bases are TGTGCCAGCAGTCCCTCAGTAGCACCGAACACTGAAGCTTTCTTT.

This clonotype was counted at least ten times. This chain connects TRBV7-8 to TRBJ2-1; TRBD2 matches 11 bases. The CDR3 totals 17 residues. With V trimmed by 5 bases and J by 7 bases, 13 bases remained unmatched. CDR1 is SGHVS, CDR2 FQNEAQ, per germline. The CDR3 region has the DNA TGTGCCAGCAGCCCATTCTCGGGGACTAGCGGTGGGAATGAGCAGTTCTTC. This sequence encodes CASSPFSGTSGGNEQFF.

The CDR3 bases are TGTGCCAGCAGGGACCGCCGAAGGGCTTTCTTT. Translating gives CASRDRRRAFF. The chain couples TRBV7-3 to TRBJ1-1; D is uncertain. Germline CDR1 is SGHTA and CDR2 is FQGTGA. The CDR3 has 11 amino acids. The V end was cut by 6 bases, the J end by 11 bases, with 13 bases between.

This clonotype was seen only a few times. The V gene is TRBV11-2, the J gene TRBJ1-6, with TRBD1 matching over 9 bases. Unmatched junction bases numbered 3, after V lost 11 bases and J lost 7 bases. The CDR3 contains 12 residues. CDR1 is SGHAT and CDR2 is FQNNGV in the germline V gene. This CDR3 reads CALGTGNSPLHF. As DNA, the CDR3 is TGTGCCCTTGGGACAGGGAATTCACCCCTCCACTTT.

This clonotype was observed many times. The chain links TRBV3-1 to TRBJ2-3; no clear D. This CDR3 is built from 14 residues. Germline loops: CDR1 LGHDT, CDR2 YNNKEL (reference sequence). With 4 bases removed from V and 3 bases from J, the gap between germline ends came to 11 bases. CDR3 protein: CASSPSWATDTQYF. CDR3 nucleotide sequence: TGTGCCAGCAGCCCCTCGTGGGCTACAGATACGCAGTATTTT.

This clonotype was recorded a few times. CDR3 nucleotide sequence: TGTGCCAGCAGAGAACAGGGTAAAGGCTCTGGAAACACCATATATTTT. This codes for CASREQGKGSGNTIYF. The chain carries TRBV6-1 and TRBJ1-3, with D perhaps matching TRBD1 (6 bases). The CDR3 length is 16 residues. Germline CDR1 reads MNHNS; CDR2 reads SASEGT. V lost 6 bases and J 0 bases, leaving 15 bases between the germline ends.

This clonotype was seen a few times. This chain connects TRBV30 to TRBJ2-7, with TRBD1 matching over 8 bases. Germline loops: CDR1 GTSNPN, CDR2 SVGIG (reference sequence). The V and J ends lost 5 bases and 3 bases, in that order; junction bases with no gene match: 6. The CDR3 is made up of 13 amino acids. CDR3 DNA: TGTGCCTGGGAGGGGGACAGGCTCTACGAGCAGTACTTC. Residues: CAWEGDRLYEQYF.

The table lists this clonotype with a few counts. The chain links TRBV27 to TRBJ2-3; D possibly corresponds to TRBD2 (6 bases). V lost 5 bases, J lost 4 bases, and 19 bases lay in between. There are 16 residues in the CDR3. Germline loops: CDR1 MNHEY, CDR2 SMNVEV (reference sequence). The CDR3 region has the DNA TGTGCCAGCAGTCCGCTTGTGGGGGAGGCGGCAGATACGCAGTATTTT. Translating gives CASSPLVGEAADTQYF.

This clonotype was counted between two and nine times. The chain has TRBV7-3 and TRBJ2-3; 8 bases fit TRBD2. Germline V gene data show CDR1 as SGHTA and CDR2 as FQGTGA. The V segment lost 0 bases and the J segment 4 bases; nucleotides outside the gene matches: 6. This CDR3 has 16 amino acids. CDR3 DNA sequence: TGTGCCAGCAGCTTAACGGCCCGGGGGGGCCCAGATACGCAGTATTTT. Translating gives CASSLTARGGPDTQYF.

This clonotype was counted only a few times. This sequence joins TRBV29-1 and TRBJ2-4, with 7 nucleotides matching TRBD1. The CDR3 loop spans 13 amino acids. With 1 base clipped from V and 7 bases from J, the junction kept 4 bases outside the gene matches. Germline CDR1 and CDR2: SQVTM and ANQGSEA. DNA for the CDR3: TGCAGCGTTGAAGGGACAGGACGGAACATTCAGTACTTC. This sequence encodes CSVEGTGRNIQYF.

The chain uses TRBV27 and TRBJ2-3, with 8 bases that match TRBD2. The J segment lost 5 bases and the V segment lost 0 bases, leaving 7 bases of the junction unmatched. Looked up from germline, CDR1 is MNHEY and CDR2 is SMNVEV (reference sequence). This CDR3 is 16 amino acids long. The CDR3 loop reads CASSLSMRGARDTQYF. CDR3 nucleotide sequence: TGTGCCAGCAGTTTATCCATGCGGGGGGCCCGAGATACGCAGTATTTT.

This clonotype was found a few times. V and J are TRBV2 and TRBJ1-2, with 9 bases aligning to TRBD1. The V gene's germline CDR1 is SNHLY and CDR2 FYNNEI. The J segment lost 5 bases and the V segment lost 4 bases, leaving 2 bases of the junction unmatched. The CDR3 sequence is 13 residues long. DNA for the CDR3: TGTGCCAGCAGTGGCGGGACAGGGTATGGCTACACCTTC. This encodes CASSGGTGYGYTF.

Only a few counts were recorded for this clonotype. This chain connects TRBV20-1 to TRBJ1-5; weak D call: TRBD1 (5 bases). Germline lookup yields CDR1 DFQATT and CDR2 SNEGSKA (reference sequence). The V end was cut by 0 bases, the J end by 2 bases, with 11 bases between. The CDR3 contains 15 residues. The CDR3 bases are TGCAGTGCTAGAGACAGGGAGGAGGGCAATCAGCCCCAGCATTTT. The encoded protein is CSARDREEGNQPQHF.

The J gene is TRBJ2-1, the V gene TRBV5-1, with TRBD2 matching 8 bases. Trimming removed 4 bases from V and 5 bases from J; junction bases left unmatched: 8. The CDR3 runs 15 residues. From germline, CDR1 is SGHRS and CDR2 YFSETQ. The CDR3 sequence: CASSPGGSGHNEQFF. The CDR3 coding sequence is TGCGCCAGCAGCCCGGGGGGGAGCGGACACAATGAGCAGTTCTTC.

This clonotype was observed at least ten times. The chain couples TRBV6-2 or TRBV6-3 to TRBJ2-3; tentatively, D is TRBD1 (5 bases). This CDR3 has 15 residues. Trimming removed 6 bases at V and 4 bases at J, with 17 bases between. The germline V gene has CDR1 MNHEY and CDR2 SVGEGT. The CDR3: CASRNGQVTADTQYF. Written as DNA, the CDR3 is TGTGCCAGCAGGAACGGTCAGGTGACAGCAGATACGCAGTATTTT.

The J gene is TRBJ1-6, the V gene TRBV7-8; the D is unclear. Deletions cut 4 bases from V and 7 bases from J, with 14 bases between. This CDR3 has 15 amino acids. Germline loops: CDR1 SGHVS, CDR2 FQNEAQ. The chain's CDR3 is CASSYRDQKNSPLHF. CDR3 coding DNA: TGTGCCAGCAGCTACCGCGACCAGAAAAATTCACCCCTCCACTTT. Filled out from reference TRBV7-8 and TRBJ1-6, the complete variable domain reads GAGVSQSPRYKVAKRGQDVALRCDPISGHVSLFWYQQALGQGPEFLTYFQNEAQLDKSGLPSDRFFAERPEGSVSTLKIQRTQQEDSAVYLCASSYRDQKNSPLHFGNGTRLTVT.

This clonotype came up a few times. The CDR3 nucleotides are TGTGCCAGCAGTTTAGCGAACAGGGGGAACACTGAAGCTTTCTTT. Its protein is CASSLANRGNTEAFF. V is TRBV12-3 or TRBV12-4 and J is TRBJ1-1; 7 bases agree with TRBD1. The CDR3 covers 15 residues. The ends lost 0 bases at V and 1 base at J; junction bases unmatched: 2.